This T cell receptor (beta chain) comes out of a study of blood T cell repertoires in COVID-19. Per the original methods: Cell counts per sample came from amplifying reference gene primers. Only in-frame clones appear in the TCRdb table, and some are missing; sequencing was by immunoSEQ multiplex PCR. V, J and clone size reflect that table, while D and trimming were determined from the DNA. This table holds some 180,000 clones, roughly 89% found once. Participant reports of clinical history set cohort assignment. The CDR3 length is 12 residues. Per the germline V gene, CDR1 is SGHAT and CDR2 is FQNNGV. Trimming took off 8 bases at V and 7 bases at J, with 14 bases between the two ends.

This clonotype originated in a woman aged 25 to 39 who had been exposed to COVID-19. Sequencing input: PBMCs or T cells enriched from blood (not recorded which). This sequence joins TRBV11-2 and TRBJ1-2; maybe TRBD1 (6 bases). CDR3 DNA: TGTGCCAGCTCTGGGGGCTGGGTTGGCTACACCTTC. It yields the protein CASSGGWVGYTF.